The source of this TCR beta chain is a study of blood T cell repertoires in COVID-19. Study background: From the United States, Italy and Spain came samples of acute and convalescent COVID-19. PBMCs, B-cell-depleted T cells, or T cells provided the cDNA or gDNA that made up the material.

Germline V lookup: CDR1 MDHEN, CDR2 SYDVKM. V shed 2 bases and J 7 bases; nucleotides not matched to a gene: 12. The CDR3 is 17 residues long. The table came from immunoSEQ multiplex PCR; TCRdb's copy has only in-frame clones and leaves some out. The repertoire holds fewer than 250,000 clones, 65% to 90% seen once, with 3.8% in the top ten. Participant-given clinical history determined each cohort assignment. The chain uses TRBV28 and TRBJ2-1; 9 bases fit TRBD2. Specimen: PBMCs or T cells enriched from blood (not recorded which). The TCR sequence derives from a woman aged 40 to 50 with acute COVID-19. CDR3 protein: CASSLPLEAGGPNEQFF. The DNA for the CDR3 is TGTGCCAGCAGTTTACCGCTGGAGGCGGGAGGGCCTAATGAGCAGTTCTTC.